This is a list of T cell receptor beta chains from one sample in a study of blood T cell repertoires in COVID-19. Using immunoSEQ multiplex PCR, the repertoire was profiled, and TCRdb retains in-frame clones only, with some absent. The sample yields some 120,000 clones, approximately 87% seen once. Specimen: peripheral blood. Receptors originate from a woman aged 50 to 60 with acute or convalescent COVID-19. The CDR3 runs from the conserved cysteine through the conserved F or W. The order of the fields is J gene, V gene, CDR3 protein.

J: TRBJ1-2
V: TRBV12-3/TRBV12-4
CDR3: CASSLSYGYTF

J: TRBJ1-3
V: TRBV30
CDR3: CAWIPTWITGGSGNTIYF

J: TRBJ1-1
V: TRBV9
CDR3: CASSVGVGQGNTEAFF

J: TRBJ2-2
V: TRBV7-2
CDR3: CASSPKSSGVVGELFF

J: TRBJ1-5
V: TRBV4-2
CDR3: CASSQVLSNQPQHF

J: TRBJ2-1
V: TRBV29-1
CDR3: CSVRTSGRANDEQFF

J: TRBJ2-1
V: TRBV7-9
CDR3: CASSSMTGYSYNEQFF

J: TRBJ2-5
V: TRBV14
CDR3: CASSQVTGGETQYF

J: TRBJ1-1
V: TRBV6-2/TRBV6-3
CDR3: CASSYGDSSGTEAFF

J: TRBJ1-2
V: TRBV5-6
CDR3: CASSWGQGQSYTF

J: TRBJ1-3
V: TRBV7-9
CDR3: CASSLMIVSGNTIYF

J: TRBJ2-5
V: TRBV6-5
CDR3: CASSLGGSGETQYF

J: TRBJ1-1
V: TRBV14
CDR3: CASSLPGQGFTEAFF

J: TRBJ2-2
V: TRBV7-2
CDR3: CASRRTSGDSGELFF

J: TRBJ2-5
V: TRBV5-6
CDR3: CASSLPSQETQYF

J: TRBJ2-7
V: TRBV5-1
CDR3: CASRLADFSSYEQYF

J: TRBJ1-6
V: TRBV11-2
CDR3: CASSLTGTGALNSPLHF